This T cell receptor (beta chain) was identified during a study of CD8 T cells in ankylosing spondylitis. Study-wide results and caveats: Researchers report that disease-linked clones proved CD8+ and relatively rare in peripheral blood. For ankylosing spondylitis blood, a TCR beta motif of seven to nine highly homologous variants appeared characteristic.

Generation of TCR beta libraries employed quantitative 5'-RACE incorporating molecular barcodes. MiXCR, run by TCRdb on the 5' RACE reads, gives a single entry per CDR3 protein. The sample records about 220,000 distinct CDR3 sequences, 8% to 11% being singletons. This clonotype was seen just once. Its specificity is unknown. This may stem from a read error, because a much larger clone lies one nucleotide away. The TCR was taken from a male donor with ankylosing spondylitis or in good health (not recorded which). Source material: blood, either unsorted or a sorted T cell fraction (not recorded which).

The CDR3 here is CANRRGDTQYF. The DNA for the CDR3 is TGCGCCAACAGAAGAGGGGATACGCAGTATTTT. J is TRBJ2-3 and V is TRBV5-1; TRBD2 might be the D (5 bases). V was shortened by 9 bases and J by 6 bases, with 11 bases between the two germline ends. The CDR3 sequence is 11 residues long. Germline loops: CDR1 SGHRS, CDR2 YFSETQ.